Listed below are T cell receptor beta chains from one sample, sequenced in a study of T cells in Graves' hyperthyroidism and ophthalmopathy. MiXCR, run by TCRdb on the multiplex PCR reads, gives a single entry per CDR3 protein. This sample yields hundreds of thousands of distinct CDR3 sequences, of which under 45% are seen a single time; around a third belongs to the top ten. The sequenced sample was blood. These receptors all come from a woman aged 40 to 50 with Graves' hyperthyroidism. Both conserved end residues are part of each CDR3. The order of the fields is J gene, D gene, V gene, clone size, CDR3 protein, CDR3 DNA. A D gene is named only where the DNA matches it firmly. A clone size is listed for some rows: how often the clone was seen (once, few, many), or a class if it is expanded.

TRBJ1-2 TRBD1 TRBV12-3/TRBV12-4 - CASSYSQGADYGYTF TGTGCCAGCAGTTACTCCCAGGGGGCGGACTATGGCTACACCTTC
TRBJ1-5 - TRBV6-2/TRBV6-3 - CASSTWGGNQPQHF TGTGCCAGCAGTACATGGGGAGGGAATCAGCCCCAGCATTTT
TRBJ2-7 - TRBV14 few CASSLQTGLTYEQYF TGCGCCAGCAGCCTTCAAACGGGCCTAACCTACGAGCAGTACTTC
TRBJ1-5 TRBD1 TRBV6-5 few CASSYSDRGGRQPQHF TGTGCCAGCAGTTACTCTGACAGGGGAGGAAGGCAGCCCCAGCATTTT
TRBJ1-5 - TRBV6-2/TRBV6-3 many CATTLGDPNQPQHF TGTGCCACCACCCTCGGGGATCCCAATCAGCCCCAGCATTTT
TRBJ1-1 - TRBV7-7 - CASSPGSGEAFF TGTGCTAGCAGCCCGGGGTCGGGAGAAGCTTTCTTT
TRBJ1-4 - TRBV13 many CASSFGAEKLFF TGTGCCAGCAGCTTCGGCGCTGAAAAACTGTTTTTT
TRBJ1-3 - TRBV10-3 many CAISEGVLSGNTIYF TGTGCCATCAGTGAGGGGGTTCTGTCTGGAAACACCATATATTTT
TRBJ1-2 - TRBV15 many CATSRGHNYGYTF TGTGCCACCAGCAGGGGACATAACTATGGCTACACCTTC
TRBJ1-1 - TRBV2 - CASTQQAMNTEAFF TGTGCCAGCACTCAACAGGCCATGAACACTGAGGCTTTCTTT
TRBJ2-5 - TRBV7-2 many CASSLSEGRQTQYF TGTGCCAGCAGCTTATCGGAGGGGCGACAGACCCAGTACTTC
TRBJ2-6 TRBD1 TRBV9 many CASSVVPGQGPSGANVLTF TGTGCCAGCAGCGTAGTTCCGGGACAGGGCCCTTCTGGGGCCAACGTCCTGACTTTC
TRBJ2-5 TRBD1 TRBV7-6 few CASSLYGQGGQETQYF TGTGCCAGCAGCTTATACGGACAGGGGGGACAAGAGACCCAGTACTTC
TRBJ2-7 - TRBV11-2 once CASSPSGTYGRVHF TGTGCCAGCAGCCCCTCCGGGACGTACGGCCGGGTGCACTTC
TRBJ1-4 TRBD1 TRBV19 few CASSRRTGGPNEKLFF TGTGCCAGTAGTAGACGGACAGGGGGGCCTAATGAAAAACTGTTTTTT
TRBJ2-5 - TRBV5-1 few CASSLEGGVSIKTQYF TGCGCCAGCAGCTTGGAAGGTGGAGTCAGCATAAAGACCCAGTACTTC
TRBJ2-7 TRBD2 TRBV11-2 - CASSHGGGGRTHEQYF TGTGCCAGCAGCCACGGCGGCGGGGGGCGTACCCACGAGCAGTACTTC
TRBJ2-5 TRBD1 TRBV24-1 many CATSDRTGTETQYF TGTGCCACCAGTGATAGGACAGGGACGGAGACCCAGTACTTC
TRBJ1-5 - TRBV7-2 - CASSQAGPGNQPQHF TGTGCCAGCAGCCAAGCGGGGCCGGGCAATCAGCCCCAGCATTTT
TRBJ2-5 - TRBV7-2 - CASTRNREETQYF TGTGCCAGCACCCGAAACAGGGAAGAGACCCAGTACTTC
TRBJ1-1 - TRBV12-3/TRBV12-4 many CASQTHTEAFF TGTGCCAGTCAGACACACACTGAAGCTTTCTTT
TRBJ2-7 TRBD2 TRBV20-1 - CSARDRAGGPGGVGEQYF TGCAGTGCTAGAGATCGGGCGGGAGGGCCCGGGGGGGTCGGTGAGCAGTACTTC
TRBJ1-2 - TRBV4-3 few CASSRSGGSGSYGYTF TGCGCCAGCAGCCGCAGTGGGGGAAGCGGCAGCTATGGCTACACCTTC
TRBJ1-6 - TRBV7-9 - CASSYGAINSPLHF TGTGCCAGCAGTTATGGGGCCATTAATTCACCCCTCCACTTT
TRBJ2-7 - TRBV15 many CATSRDGEDAWEQYF TGTGCCACCAGCAGAGATGGGGAGGACGCGTGGGAGCAGTACTTC
TRBJ2-7 - TRBV5-5 - CANSLGFYEQYF TGTGCCAACAGCTTGGGGTTCTACGAGCAGTACTTC
TRBJ1-1 TRBD1 TRBV10-3 few CAIRRQGQNTEAFF TGTGCCATCAGAAGACAGGGCCAGAACACTGAAGCTTTCTTT
TRBJ1-4 TRBD1 TRBV29-1 many CSVVIGTELFF TGCAGCGTTGTGATCGGGACAGAACTGTTTTTT
TRBJ1-5 - TRBV19 many CASRSGGGDQPQHF TGTGCCAGCCGATCGGGGGGAGGAGATCAGCCCCAGCATTTT
TRBJ2-2 - TRBV9 - CASSGGWTGELFF TGTGCCAGCAGCGGTGGGTGGACCGGGGAGCTGTTTTTT
TRBJ1-2 - TRBV11-2 - CAWSADSSNYGYTF TGTGCCTGGAGTGCGGACAGTTCTAACTATGGCTACACCTTC
TRBJ2-3 TRBD2 TRBV10-3 few CALRTSGGADTQYF TGTGCCCTACGGACTAGCGGGGGTGCAGATACGCAGTATTTT
TRBJ1-3 - TRBV5-1 - CASSPMLSSGNTIYF TGCGCCAGCAGCCCGATGTTGAGCTCTGGAAACACCATATATTTT
TRBJ2-7 TRBD2 TRBV12-3/TRBV12-4 few CASSLAGKNYEQYF TGTGCCAGCAGTCTAGCGGGGAAGAACTACGAGCAGTACTTC
TRBJ2-2 - TRBV20-1 few CSARWLALNTGELFF TGCAGTGCTAGATGGCTAGCCTTAAACACCGGGGAGCTGTTTTTT
TRBJ2-6 - TRBV2 - CASSARLGSGANVLTF TGTGCCAGCAGTGCTAGGCTGGGTTCTGGGGCCAACGTCCTGACTTTC
TRBJ1-5 - TRBV7-9 - CASSRSGEGNQPQHF TGTGCCAGCAGCCGCAGCGGCGAGGGCAATCAGCCCCAGCATTTT
TRBJ2-6 TRBD2 TRBV9 many CASSVALAGAGANVLTF TGTGCCAGCAGCGTAGCCCTAGCGGGGGCTGGGGCCAACGTCCTGACTTTC
TRBJ2-1 TRBD1 TRBV6-5 once CASSYGRGREQFF TGTGCCAGCAGTTACGGCAGGGGGCGTGAGCAGTTCTTC
TRBJ1-1 - TRBV29-1 many CSVKAGGDRIDTEAFF TGCAGCGTTAAGGCTGGGGGGGACCGGATAGACACTGAAGCTTTCTTT
TRBJ2-7 TRBD2 TRBV20-1 many CSARWDYGGYEQYF TGCAGTGCTAGGTGGGACTACGGGGGATACGAGCAGTACTTC
TRBJ2-7 - TRBV13 - CASSLGLTGYEQYF TGTGCCAGCAGCTTAGGCCTAACGGGCTACGAGCAGTACTTC
TRBJ1-4 - TRBV5-1 - CASSLGTVANEKLFF TGCGCCAGCAGCTTGGGGACAGTCGCTAATGAAAAACTGTTTTTT
TRBJ1-2 - TRBV3-1 few CASSQVLYGYTF TGTGCCAGCAGCCAAGTCCTATATGGCTACACCTTC
TRBJ2-1 - TRBV7-9 - CASSLVQSYNEQFF TGTGCCAGCAGCTTAGTGCAAAGTTACAATGAGCAGTTCTTC
TRBJ1-1 - TRBV6-5 - CASSYTSQPLMNTEAFF TGTGCCAGCAGTTACACCAGCCAGCCCCTTATGAACACTGAAGCTTTCTTT
TRBJ1-4 - TRBV20-1 many CSASRDSNEKLFF TGCAGTGCCTCCCGGGATTCTAATGAAAAACTGTTTTTT
TRBJ1-3 - TRBV25-1 once CASSDRDYGNTIYF TGTGCCAGCAGCGACCGGGACTATGGAAACACCATATATTTT
TRBJ1-5 TRBD1 TRBV5-6 - CASSPGTGGSHQPQHF TGTGCCAGCAGCCCGGGGACAGGGGGCTCTCATCAGCCCCAGCATTTT
TRBJ1-1 TRBD1 TRBV29-1 many CSVHRGYDDEAFF TGCAGCGTACACAGGGGGTACGACGATGAAGCTTTCTTT
TRBJ1-1 - TRBV24-1 many CATSDRGPTNRAFF TGTGCCACCAGTGATAGGGGACCTACAAACCGAGCTTTCTTT
TRBJ1-3 - TRBV2 - CASSGTGNTIYF TGTGCCAGCAGTGGAACTGGAAACACCATATATTTT
TRBJ1-2 - TRBV5-6 - CASSLGTHNYGYTF TGTGCCAGCAGCTTGGGTACGCATAACTATGGCTACACCTTC
TRBJ1-4 TRBD1 TRBV29-1 - CSVDRTGNEKLFF TGCAGCGTTGATCGGACAGGGAATGAAAAACTGTTTTTT